This TCR beta chain was documented in a study of blood T cells in healthy people across ages. Study results and caveats: Researchers report that TCR beta diversity correlated strongly with naive T cell percentage.

Trimming took 3 bases from V and 1 from J, leaving 6 bases between them. Per the germline V gene, CDR1 is LNHNV and CDR2 is YYDKDF (reference sequence). The CDR3 is 13 residues long. The use of a sample-barcoded 5' primer and a J-beta primer mix characterized a second PCR of about 7 to 12 cycles. TCRdb re-called the 5' RACE reads with MiXCR, one entry per CDR3 protein. The sample contains 800,000 to 900,000 distinct CDR3 sequences, about 59% of which appear only once. At least ten counts were recorded for this clonotype. The antigen is undetermined. The gene calls are TRBV15 and TRBJ1-1; D is unresolved. The sequenced sample consisted of blood. The sequence was collected from a man younger than 40 in good health. The CDR3 nucleotides read TGTGCCACCAGCAGCGAGGGGAACACTGAAGCTTTCTTT. Protein product: CATSSEGNTEAFF.